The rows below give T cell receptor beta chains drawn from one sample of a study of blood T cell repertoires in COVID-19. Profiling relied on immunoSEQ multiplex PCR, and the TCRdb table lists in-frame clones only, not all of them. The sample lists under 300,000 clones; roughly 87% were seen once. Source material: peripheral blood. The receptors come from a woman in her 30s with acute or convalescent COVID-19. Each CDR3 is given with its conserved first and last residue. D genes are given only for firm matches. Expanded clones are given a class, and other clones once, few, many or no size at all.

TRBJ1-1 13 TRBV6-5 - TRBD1 TGTGCCAGCAGCCGACAGGGAGGCACTGAAGCTTTCTTT CASSRQGGTEAFF
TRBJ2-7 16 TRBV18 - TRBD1 TGTGCCAGCTCACCACTGACAGGGGACGCAGACTACGAGCAGTACTTC CASSPLTGDADYEQYF
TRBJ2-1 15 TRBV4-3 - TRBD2 TGCGCCAGCAGCCAAGACCAGCGGGGTTGGAATGAGCAGTTCTTC CASSQDQRGWNEQFF
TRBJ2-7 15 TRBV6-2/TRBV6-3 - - TGTGCCAGCAGTTACTCACGCGGGCTCTCCTACGAGCAGTACTTC CASSYSRGLSYEQYF
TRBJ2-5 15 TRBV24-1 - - TGTGCCACCAGTGATTTCTTGGCGGGCGAAGAGACCCAGTACTTC CATSDFLAGEETQYF
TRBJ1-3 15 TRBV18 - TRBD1 TGTGCCAGCTCGCTCACAGGGGGTTCTGGAAACACCATATATTTT CASSLTGGSGNTIYF
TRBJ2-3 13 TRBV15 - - TGTGCCACCAGCCAGGAGGGCCGGGGTACGCAGTATTTT CATSQEGRGTQYF
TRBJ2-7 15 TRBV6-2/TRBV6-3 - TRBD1 TGTGCCAGCAGCCGACAGGGGGCGTCGAACTACGAGCAGTACTTC CASSRQGASNYEQYF
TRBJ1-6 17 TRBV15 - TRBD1 TGTGCCACCAGCAGAGTCCGGGACAGGGGGATCAATTCACCCCTCCACTTT CATSRVRDRGINSPLHF
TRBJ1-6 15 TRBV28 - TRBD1 TGTGCCAGCAGCCGAGGGACAGGGGTTCGTTCACCCCTCCACTTT CASSRGTGVRSPLHF
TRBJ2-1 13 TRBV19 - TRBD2 TGTGCCAGTGGGACTAGCGGGATAAATGAGCAGTTCTTC CASGTSGINEQFF
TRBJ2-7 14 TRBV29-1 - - TGCAGCGTTGAAACGCGACTCAGCTCCTACGAGCAGTACTTC CSVETRLSSYEQYF
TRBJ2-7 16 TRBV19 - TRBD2 TGTGCCAGTAGTATAGATGTGGTAGCGGGAGTGGTCGAGCAGTACTTC CASSIDVVAGVVEQYF
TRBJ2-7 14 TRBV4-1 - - TGCGCCAGCAGCCATCGGCTAGATTCCTACGAGCAGTACTTC CASSHRLDSYEQYF
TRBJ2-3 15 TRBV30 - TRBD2 TGTGCCTGGAGTGTACGGGCTAGCGGGAGGTCTACGCAGTATTTT CAWSVRASGRSTQYF
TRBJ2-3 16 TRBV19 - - TGTGCCAGTAGTATAGAACTAGCTATGGGGAAGGATACGCAGTATTTT CASSIELAMGKDTQYF
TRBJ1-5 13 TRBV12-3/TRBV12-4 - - TGTGCCAGCACCTCCTCCTTAAATCAGCCCCAGCATTTT CASTSSLNQPQHF
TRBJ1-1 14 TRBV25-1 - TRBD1 TGTGCCAGCAGTGAGGCAGGGGGCGATGCTGAAGCTTTCTTT CASSEAGGDAEAFF
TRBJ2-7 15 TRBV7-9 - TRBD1 TGTGCCAGCAGCGGGGGAGAGGGGGCCCCCTACGAGCAGTACTTC CASSGGEGAPYEQYF
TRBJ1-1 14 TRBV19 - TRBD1 TGTGCCAGTAGTCTAACAGGGGTTATCGCTGAAGCTTTCTTT CASSLTGVIAEAFF
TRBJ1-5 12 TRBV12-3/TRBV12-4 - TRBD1 TGTGCCAGCTCGACAGGGGTCCAGCCCCAGCATTTT CASSTGVQPQHF
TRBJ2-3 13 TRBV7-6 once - TGTGCCAGCAGCCTCGTCGTCCGGGATACGCAGTATTTT CASSLVVRDTQYF
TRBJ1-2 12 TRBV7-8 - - TGTGCCAGCAGCTCGGGGAACTATGGCTACACCTTC CASSSGNYGYTF
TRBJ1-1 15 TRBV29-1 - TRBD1 TGCAGCGCGTACACCCGGACAGGGCGGAATACTGAAGCTTTCTTT CSAYTRTGRNTEAFF
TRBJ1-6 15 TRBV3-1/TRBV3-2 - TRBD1 TGTGCCAGCAGTCCCGGACAGGCGGTAAATTCACCCCTCCACTTT CASSPGQAVNSPLHF
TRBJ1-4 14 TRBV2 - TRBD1 TGTGCCACACACCTGACAGGGATTAATGAAAAACTGTTTTTT CATHLTGINEKLFF
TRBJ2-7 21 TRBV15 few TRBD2 TGTGCCACCAGCAGAGTAGGGGGGTGGGATGAGCTAGCGGGATCCTCCTACGAGCAGTACTTC CATSRVGGWDELAGSSYEQYF
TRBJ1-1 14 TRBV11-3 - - TGTGCCAGCAGCTTAAGTCCGAGGAGCACTGAAGCTTTCTTT CASSLSPRSTEAFF